A single sample gave rise to the 3 T cell receptor beta chains below, sequenced in a study of cytomegalovirus exposure and HLA in healthy donors. The primer mix had 60 Vbeta and 13 Jbeta primers. The repertoire was sequenced with immunoSEQ multiplex PCR; TCRdb's copy has only in-frame clones and lacks some. The sample records 150,000 to 200,000 clones, around four fifths being singletons. The sequenced sample consisted of PBMCs. The receptors shown here come from a man aged 50 or older in good health and CMV-seropositive.

This clone was found a few times. V usage is TRBV4-1 and J usage is TRBJ2-1, with 9 bases fitting TRBD2. The CDR3 is made up of 17 amino acids. The trim removed 0 bases at V and 6 bases at J, leaving 9 bases unmatched. From germline, CDR1 is MGHRA and CDR2 YSYEKL. As DNA, the CDR3 is TGCGCCAGCAGCCAAGATAGTTCGATTAGCGGGAGCAATGAGCAGTTCTTC. It codes for CASSQDSSISGSNEQFF.

The chain uses TRBV19 and TRBJ2-5; 12 positions agree with TRBD2. J gave up 5 bases and V 5 bases, and 12 bases lay outside the gene matches. CDR3 length: 17 amino acids. Germline values: CDR1 LNHDA, CDR2 SQIVND (reference sequence). The CDR3 nucleotides are TGTGCCAGTAGTTCGAACGGGCTAGCGGGGGGGCAGGAGACCCAGTACTTC. This gives the protein CASSSNGLAGGQETQYF.

The chain is built from TRBV9 and TRBJ1-6; 7 bases map to TRBD1. CDR3 length: 15 amino acids. Unmatched junction bases numbered 7, after V lost 4 bases and J lost 6 bases. Per the germline V gene, CDR1 is SGDLS and CDR2 is YYNGEE. The CDR3: CASSLRQGPNSPLHF. As DNA, the CDR3 is TGTGCCAGCAGCCTAAGACAGGGACCTAATTCACCCCTCCACTTT.